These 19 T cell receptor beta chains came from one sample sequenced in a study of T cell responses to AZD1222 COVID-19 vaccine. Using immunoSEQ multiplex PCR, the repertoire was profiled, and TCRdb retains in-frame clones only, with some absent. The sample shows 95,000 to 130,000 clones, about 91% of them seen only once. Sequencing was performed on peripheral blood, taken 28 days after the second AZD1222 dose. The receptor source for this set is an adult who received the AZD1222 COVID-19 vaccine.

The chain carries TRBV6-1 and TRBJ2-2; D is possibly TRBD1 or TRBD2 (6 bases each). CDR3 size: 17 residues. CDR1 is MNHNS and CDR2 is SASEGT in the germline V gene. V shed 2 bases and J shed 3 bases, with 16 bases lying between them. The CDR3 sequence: CASSEYGGRRDTGELFF. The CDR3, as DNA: TGTGCCAGCAGTGAATATGGGGGCAGGAGGGACACCGGGGAGCTGTTTTTT.

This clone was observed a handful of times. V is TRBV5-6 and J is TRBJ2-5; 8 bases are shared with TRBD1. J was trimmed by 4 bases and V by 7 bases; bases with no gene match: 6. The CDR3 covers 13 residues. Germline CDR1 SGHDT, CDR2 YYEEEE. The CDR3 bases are TGTGCCAGCGGCAGGGGGCCGGGAGAGACCCAGTACTTC. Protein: CASGRGPGETQYF. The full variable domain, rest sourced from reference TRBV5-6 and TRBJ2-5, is DAGVTQSPTHLIKTRGQQVTLRCSPKSGHDTVSWYQQALGQGPQFIFQYYEEEERQRGNFPDRFSGHQFPNYSSELNVNALLLGDSALYLCASGRGPGETQYFGPGTRLLVL.

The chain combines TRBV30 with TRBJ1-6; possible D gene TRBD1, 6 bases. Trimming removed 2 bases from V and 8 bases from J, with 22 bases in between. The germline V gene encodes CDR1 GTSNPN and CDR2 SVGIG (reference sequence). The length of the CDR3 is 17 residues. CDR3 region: CAWSSGRGQWLYSPLHF. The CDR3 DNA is TGTGCCTGGAGTAGTGGTAGGGGACAATGGTTATATTCACCCCTCCACTTT.

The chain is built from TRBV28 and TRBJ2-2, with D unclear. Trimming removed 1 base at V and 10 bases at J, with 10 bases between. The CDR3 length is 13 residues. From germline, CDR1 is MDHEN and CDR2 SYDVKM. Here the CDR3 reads CASSLSVREELFF. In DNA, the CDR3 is TGTGCCAGCAGTTTATCAGTGCGCGAGGAGCTGTTTTTT.

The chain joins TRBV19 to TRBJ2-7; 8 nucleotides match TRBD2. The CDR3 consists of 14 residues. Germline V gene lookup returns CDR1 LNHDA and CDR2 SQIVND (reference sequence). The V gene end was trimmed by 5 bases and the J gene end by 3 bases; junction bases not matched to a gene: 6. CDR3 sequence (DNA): TGTGCCAGTAGTCGTAGCGGGGAAAACTACGAGCAGTACTTC. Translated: CASSRSGENYEQYF.

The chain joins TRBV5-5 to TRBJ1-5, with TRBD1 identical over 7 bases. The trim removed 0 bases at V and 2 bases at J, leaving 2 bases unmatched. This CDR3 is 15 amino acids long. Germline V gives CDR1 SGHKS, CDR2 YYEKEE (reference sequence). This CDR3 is CASSLGQGRNQPQHF. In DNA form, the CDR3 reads TGTGCCAGCAGCTTGGGACAGGGACGCAATCAGCCCCAGCATTTT.

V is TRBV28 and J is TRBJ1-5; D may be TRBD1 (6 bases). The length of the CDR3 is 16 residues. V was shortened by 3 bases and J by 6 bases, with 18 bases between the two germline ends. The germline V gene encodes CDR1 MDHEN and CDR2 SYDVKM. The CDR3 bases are TGTGCCAGCAGTTTGATTGAACAGGGTTCGGGTCAGCCCCAGCATTTT. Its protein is CASSLIEQGSGQPQHF.

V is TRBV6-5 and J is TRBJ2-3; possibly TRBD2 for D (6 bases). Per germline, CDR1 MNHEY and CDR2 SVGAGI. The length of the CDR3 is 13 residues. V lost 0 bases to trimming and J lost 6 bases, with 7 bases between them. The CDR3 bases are TGTGCCAGCAGTTACTCCCGGGGGGATACGCAGTATTTT. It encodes CASSYSRGDTQYF.

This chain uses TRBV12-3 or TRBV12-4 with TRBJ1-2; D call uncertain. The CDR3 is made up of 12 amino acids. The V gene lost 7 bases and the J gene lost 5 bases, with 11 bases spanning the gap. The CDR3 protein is CASTLGGYGYTF. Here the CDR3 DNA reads TGTGCCAGCACCTTAGGAGGGTATGGCTACACCTTC.

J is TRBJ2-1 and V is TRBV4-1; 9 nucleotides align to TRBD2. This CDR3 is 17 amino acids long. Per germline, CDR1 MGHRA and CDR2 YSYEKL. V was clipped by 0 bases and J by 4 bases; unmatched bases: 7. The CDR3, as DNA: TGCGCCAGCAGCCAAGATCGGACTAGCGTTTTGTACAATGAGCAGTTCTTC. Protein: CASSQDRTSVLYNEQFF.

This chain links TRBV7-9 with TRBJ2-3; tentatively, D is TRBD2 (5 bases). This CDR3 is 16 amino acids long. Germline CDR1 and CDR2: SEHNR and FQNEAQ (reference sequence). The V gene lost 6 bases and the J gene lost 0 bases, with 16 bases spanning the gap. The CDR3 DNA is TGTGCCAGCAGTCGTAGAAGAGGGTCTAGCACAGATACGCAGTATTTT. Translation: CASSRRRGSSTDTQYF. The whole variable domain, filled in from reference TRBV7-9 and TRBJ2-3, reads DTGVSQNPRHKITKRGQNVTFRCDPISEHNRLYWYRQTLGQGPEFLTYFQNEAQLEKSRLLSDRFSAERPKGSFSTLEIQRTEQGDSAMYLCASSRRRGSSTDTQYFGPGTRLTVL.

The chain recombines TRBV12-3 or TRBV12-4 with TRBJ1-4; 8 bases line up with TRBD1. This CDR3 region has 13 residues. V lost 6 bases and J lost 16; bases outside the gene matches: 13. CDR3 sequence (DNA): TGTGCCAGCAGCCTAAGGGAGGGAGACAGGGGGTTTTTT. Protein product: CASSLREGDRGFF.

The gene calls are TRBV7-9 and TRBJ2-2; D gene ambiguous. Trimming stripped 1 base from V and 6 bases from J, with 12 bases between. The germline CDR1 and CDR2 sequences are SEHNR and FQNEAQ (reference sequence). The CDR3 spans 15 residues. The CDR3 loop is CASSLGSSFSGELFF. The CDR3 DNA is TGTGCCAGCAGCTTAGGATCTAGTTTTTCCGGGGAGCTGTTTTTT.

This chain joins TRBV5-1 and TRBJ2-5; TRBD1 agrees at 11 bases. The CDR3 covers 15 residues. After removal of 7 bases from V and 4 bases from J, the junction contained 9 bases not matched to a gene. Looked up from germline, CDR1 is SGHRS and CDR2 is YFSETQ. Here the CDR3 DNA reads TGCGCCAGCGCCGCTTTGGGGACAGGGGGAGAGACCCAGTACTTC. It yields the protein CASAALGTGGETQYF. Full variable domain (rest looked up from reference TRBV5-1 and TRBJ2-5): KAGVTQTPRYLIKTRGQQVTLSCSPISGHRSVSWYQQTPGQGLQFLFEYFSETQRNKGNFPGRFSGRQFSNSRSEMNVSTLELGDSALYLCASAALGTGGETQYFGPGTRLLVL.

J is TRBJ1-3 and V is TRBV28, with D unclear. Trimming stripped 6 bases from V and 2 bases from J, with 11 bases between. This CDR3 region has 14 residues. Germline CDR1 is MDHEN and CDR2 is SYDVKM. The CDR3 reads CASRVRRPGNTIYF. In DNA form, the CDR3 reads TGTGCCAGCAGAGTGAGGCGCCCTGGAAACACCATATATTTT.

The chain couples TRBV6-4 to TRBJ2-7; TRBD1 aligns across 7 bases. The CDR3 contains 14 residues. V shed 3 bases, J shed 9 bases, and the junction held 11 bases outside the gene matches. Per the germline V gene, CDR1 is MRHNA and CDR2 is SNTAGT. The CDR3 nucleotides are TGTGCCAGCAGTGATAACTACAGGGGTCCGGTGCAGTACTTC. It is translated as CASSDNYRGPVQYF.

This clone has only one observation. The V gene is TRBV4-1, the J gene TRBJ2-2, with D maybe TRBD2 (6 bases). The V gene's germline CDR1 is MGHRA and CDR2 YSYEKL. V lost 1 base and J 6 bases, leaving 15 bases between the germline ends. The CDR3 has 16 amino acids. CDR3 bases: TGCGCCAGCAGCCAAGTTTTAAATTGGGGGGCCGGGGAGCTGTTTTTT. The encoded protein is CASSQVLNWGAGELFF.

The CDR3 coding sequence is TGTGCCAGCAGCTTAGGGTCCGGCGGGTCACCCCTCCACTTT. This gives the protein CASSLGSGGSPLHF. The chain links TRBV7-2 to TRBJ1-6; no definite D call. The CDR3 has 14 amino acids. Germline assignment: CDR1 SGHTA and CDR2 FQGNSA. V was pared by 1 base and J by 10 bases, with 11 bases between. Full variable domain (outside the CDR3, taken from reference TRBV7-2 and TRBJ1-6): GAGVSQSPSNKVTEKGKDVELRCDPISGHTALYWYRQSLGQGLEFLIYFQGNSAPDKSGLPSDRFSAERTGGSVSTLTIQRTQQEDSAVYLCASSLGSGGSPLHFGNGTRLTVT.

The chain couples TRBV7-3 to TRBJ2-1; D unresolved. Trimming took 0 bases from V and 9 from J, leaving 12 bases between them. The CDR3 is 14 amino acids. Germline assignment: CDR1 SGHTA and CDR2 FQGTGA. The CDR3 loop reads CASSLTLAASEQFF. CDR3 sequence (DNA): TGTGCCAGCAGCTTAACGTTGGCAGCTAGTGAGCAGTTCTTC.